The sequence of this T cell receptor beta chain was determined in a study of blood T cell repertoires in COVID-19. Turning to the study itself: Acute-phase and convalescent COVID-19 samples originated in the United States, Italy and Spain.

The authors' processing: Estimates of nucleated cell counts were drawn from the amplification of reference gene primers. The method was immunoSEQ multiplex PCR; TCRdb's version includes in-frame clones alone and lacks a portion of them. V, J and clone size were drawn from that table, and D and trimming were deduced from the DNA. This sample has fewer than 300,000 clones, with over 75% found just once. This clone has only one observation. The V segment lost 4 bases and the J segment 4 bases; nucleotides outside the gene matches: 11. CDR1 and CDR2 from the germline V gene are SGHTA and FQGNSA. The CDR3 loop spans 16 amino acids. Either two negative PCRs, clearance, or symptom resolution qualified Cohort 3 donors as recovered.

The receptor was isolated from a man aged 18 to 29 who had recovered from COVID-19. The chain has TRBV7-2 and TRBJ2-5; 8 bases map to TRBD2. The source material was PBMCs or T cells enriched from blood (not recorded which). The CDR3 reads CASSSPWGAGGETQYF. The CDR3 DNA is TGTGCCAGCAGCTCCCCCTGGGGGGCGGGGGGAGAGACCCAGTACTTC.